These T cell receptor beta chains were read from a single sample in a study of cytotoxic CD8 clonotypes in ibrutinib-treated CLL. This table comes from immunoSEQ multiplex PCR, and its TCRdb copy is limited to in-frame clones, with some not included. The data show 130,000 to 150,000 clones, 70% to 80% seen once. The sequencing here drew on PBMCs, taken after 12 months of ibrutinib treatment. Every receptor here comes from a human donor with chronic lymphocytic leukemia. Each CDR3 is given with its conserved first and last residue. The D gene is left open where the match is weak.

v_call d_call cdr3_aa
TRBV2 . CASRSGVNTEAFF
TRBV4-1 . CASSSPTGTYGYTF
TRBV27 TRBD2 CASSLGLAGAFNEQFF
TRBV6-1 . CASSAATVYNEQFF
TRBV7-9 TRBD2 CASSHPGTSGGAVTQYF
TRBV7-8 TRBD1 CASSPGTAVADTQYF
TRBV7-2 . CASSLGLGQSGNTIYF
TRBV7-2 . CASSFGPRATKPEQYF
TRBV7-6 . CASSLAGLKDEKLFF
TRBV19 TRBD2 CASSRTSGQETQYF
TRBV30 . CAWGHTGNTIYF
TRBV5-4 . CASSLVGYEQYF
TRBV5-6 . CASNLLRGSYTF
TRBV7-6 TRBD2 CASSLLSGGSSYEQYF
TRBV4-2 . CASSQGRPSAYEQYF
TRBV29-1 TRBD2 CSVSRTSGSTDTQYF
TRBV5-4 TRBD2 CASSFSAGGPVDEQFF
TRBV7-8 . CASSFPSLSSYEQYF
TRBV4-2 TRBD2 CASSQDMGLAREQYF
TRBV7-2 . CASSLSTGFDTQYF
TRBV4-2 TRBD1 CASSQTPDRLEEQYF
TRBV7-9 . CASSLVSGNYGYTF
TRBV12-5 TRBD1 CASGPRDRGETQYF
TRBV5-4 . CASSPRGGEKLFF
TRBV27 . CASSLPGFGTDTQYF
TRBV5-1 . CASSLGGETYEQYF
TRBV2 . CASSARREETQYF
TRBV5-1 . CASSLAGLHNEQFF
TRBV15 . CATSLGHSYGYTF
TRBV6-5 . CASSSLVLDTGELFF
TRBV28 TRBD2 CASMRLAGMYEQFF
TRBV11-3 . CASSLSSAGLNTGELFF
TRBV11-2 . CASSTDWGSYEQYF
TRBV28 . CASSLWVRGKGELFF
TRBV6-1 . CASAGALNQPQHF
TRBV7-9 TRBD2 CASSSLRDGGSEQFF
TRBV6-6 . CASSYPPDQPQHF
TRBV5-1 TRBD1 CASSLEGQGYEQYF
TRBV2 . CASSEEWGTDTQYF
TRBV27 TRBD1 CASRTGIEQYF
TRBV4-2 . CASSQGQLGDGELFF
TRBV27 TRBD1 CASSFGAQGTYEQYF
TRBV4-2 . CASSQLATNEKLFF
TRBV5-1 TRBD2 CASSGLAGGPINEQFF